This TCR beta chain stems from a study of T cells after posttransplantation cyclophosphamide. General study findings and limits: Recipient CMV seropositivity and CMV reactivation strongly tracked TRB clonality. Later post-transplant blood repertoires were often dominated by donor CD8+ memory clones.

The CDR3 loop spans 18 amino acids. Clones were read by immunoSEQ multiplex PCR, and TCRdb kept only the in-frame ones, dropping some. Here the sample spans tens of thousands of clones, about 76% being singletons. Notes on this clone: Its specificity is unknown.

Peripheral blood was collected from the related graft donor on the marrow donation day. Sequencing used memory CD4+ T cells sorted from PBMCs. The V and J genes are TRBV21-1 and TRBJ2-2; TRBD2, as called in the table, went unchecked against the DNA. TRBV21-1 is classified as a pseudogene. This clonotype was sampled from a woman aged 60 to 75 in good health, CMV-negative, and a related stem cell transplant donor. The CDR3 DNA reads as TGTGCCAGCAGCCCCCGGCTAGCGGGAGCCCGACACACCGGGGAGCTGTTTTTT. This codes for CASSPRLAGARHTGELFF.